Below, 8 T cell receptor beta chains from the same sample are listed, as sequenced in a study of blood T cell repertoires in COVID-19 (TCRdb year 2020). To prepare the library, the immunoSEQ multiplex PCR assay was applied. Sourced from immuneACCESS, this table was stored by TCRdb with only in-frame sequences that have V and J called. A share of the clones is absent; for the studies checked, an unresolved V gene accounts for under half, and the remainder has no known explanation. The table for this sample lists approximately 180,000 clones; approximately 92% of them were counted only once. In total, the top ten clones hold 2% to 2.5% of the sample. Sequencing used PBMCs or T cells enriched from blood (not recorded which). These receptors came from a woman in her thirties or forties with acute COVID-19.

The rearrangement links TRBV19 to TRBJ2-3, with TRBD1 matching over 10 bases. From germline, CDR1 is LNHDA and CDR2 SQIVND (reference sequence). The CDR3 sequence is 17 residues long. V was clipped by 5 bases and J by 0 bases; unmatched bases: 8. CDR3 protein: CASSPGQGDPSTDTQYF. CDR3 nucleotide sequence: TGTGCCAGTAGTCCCGGACAGGGGGACCCTAGCACAGATACGCAGTATTTT.

The chain uses TRBV5-1 and TRBJ2-1, with 7 bases lining up with TRBD2. This CDR3 has 16 residues. The ends lost 5 bases at V and 2 bases at J; junction bases unmatched: 10. Germline loops: CDR1 SGHRS, CDR2 YFSETQ. The CDR3 DNA follows: TGCGCCAGCAGGCCGGGGGGACTTCTGGCCTACAATGAGCAGTTCTTC. It yields the protein CASRPGGLLAYNEQFF.

The chain uses TRBV11-3 and TRBJ1-2; 8 bases are shared with TRBD1. J was trimmed by 7 bases and V by 2 bases; bases with no gene match: 3. Germline V gene sequence: CDR1 SGHNT, CDR2 YENEEA. CDR3 length: 13 amino acids. Here the CDR3 DNA reads TGTGCCAGCAGCTTATCAGGGGGCGGTGGCTACACCTTC. Translated, it gives CASSLSGGGGYTF.

The rearrangement joins TRBV2 to TRBJ2-1, with 10 bases fitting TRBD2. This CDR3 is 14 amino acids long. V was pared by 11 bases and J by 8 bases, with 12 bases of the junction left unmatched. Germline V CDR1 and CDR2: SNHLY, FYNNEI. The DNA of the CDR3 is TGTGCCGGAACTGCCGGGACTAGCGTTCATGAGCAGTTCTTC. Its translation: CAGTAGTSVHEQFF.

The V call is TRBV3-1 (or the pseudogene TRBV3-2), the J call TRBJ2-1, with 15 bases identical to TRBD2. Per the germline V gene, CDR1 is LGHDT and CDR2 is YNNKEL (reference sequence). V dropped 4 bases and J dropped 8; count of bases not matched to a gene: 6. The CDR3 totals 16 residues. CDR3 loop: CASSPGLAGGPHEQFF. The CDR3 DNA reads as TGTGCCAGCAGCCCCGGACTAGCGGGGGGGCCCCATGAGCAGTTCTTC.

The V call is TRBV4-1, the J call TRBJ2-7; 14 bases are shared with TRBD2. The trim removed 5 bases at V and 6 bases at J, leaving 6 bases unmatched. Germline V gene sequence: CDR1 MGHRA, CDR2 YSYEKL. The CDR3 has 15 amino acids. The CDR3 loop reads CASSKGTSGSVEQYF. CDR3 in DNA: TGCGCCAGCAGCAAAGGGACTAGCGGGAGTGTCGAGCAGTACTTC.

The rearrangement uses TRBV19 and TRBJ2-7; D perhaps matches TRBD1 (6 bases). Germline V lookup: CDR1 LNHDA, CDR2 SQIVND (reference sequence). The CDR3 has 13 residues. The V end was cut by 4 bases, the J end by 5 bases, with 12 bases between. This chain's CDR3 is CASSTTGTHEQYF. In DNA form, the CDR3 reads TGTGCCAGTAGTACCACAGGGACCCACGAGCAGTACTTC.

In nucleotides, the CDR3 is TGCGCCAGCAGCCTGGTCGACACTAACACCGGGGAGCTGTTTTTT. Amino acids: CASSLVDTNTGELFF. The V gene is TRBV5-1, the J gene TRBJ2-2; D not certain. V was shortened by 4 bases and J by 2 bases, with 12 bases between the two germline ends. Per the germline V gene, CDR1 is SGHRS and CDR2 is YFSETQ. The CDR3 consists of 15 residues. The full variable domain, with the rest looked up from reference TRBV5-1 and TRBJ2-2, is KAGVTQTPRYLIKTRGQQVTLSCSPISGHRSVSWYQQTPGQGLQFLFEYFSETQRNKGNFPGRFSGRQFSNSRSEMNVSTLELGDSALYLCASSLVDTNTGELFFGEGSRLTVL.